The T cell receptor beta chain described here comes from a study of T-cell memory formation after mild COVID-19. This clonotype was found a few times. This CDR3 is 15 amino acids long. V was pared by 4 bases and J by 2 bases, with 13 bases between. From germline, CDR1 is LGHNA and CDR2 YNFKEQ. TCRdb re-called the 5' RACE reads with MiXCR, one entry per CDR3 protein. The sample lists roughly 180,000 distinct CDR3 sequences, roughly 10% occurring once. The specimen sequenced was PBMCs or a T cell subset sorted from them (not recorded which). This TCR came from a man aged 18 to 35 who had mild COVID-19 (a few samples of this study predate the infection). Cell type and time point are not known. The V gene is TRBV4-2, the J gene TRBJ2-3; perhaps TRBD1 as D (6 bases). For the CDR3, the DNA is TGTGCCAGCAGCCCCCAGGACAGATACACAGATACGCAGTATTTT. Protein: CASSPQDRYTDTQYF.